These 3 T cell receptor beta chains originate from one sample sequenced in a study of cytotoxic CD8 clonotypes in ibrutinib-treated CLL. Produced via immunoSEQ multiplex PCR; TCRdb's table is partial and in-frame only. The sample carries around 250,000 clones, roughly 70% recorded once. Specimen: PBMCs, collected after 24 months of ibrutinib treatment. Receptor source: a human donor with chronic lymphocytic leukemia.

The gene calls are TRBV7-6 and TRBJ2-5, with 11 bases fitting TRBD1. The junction had 4 bases not matched to a gene; V was cut back by 0 bases and J by 4 bases. Germline lookup yields CDR1 SGHVS and CDR2 FNYEAQ. The CDR3 runs to 16 residues. CDR3 in DNA: TGTGCCAGCAGCTTAGCGCCGGACAGGGGGCGAGAGACCCAGTACTTC. As protein: CASSLAPDRGRETQYF.

This clone was found once. This chain joins TRBV28 and TRBJ2-7; D is unresolved. The CDR3 runs 15 residues. Trimming removed 3 bases from V and 3 bases from J, with 15 bases in between. Germline values: CDR1 MDHEN, CDR2 SYDVKM. As DNA, the CDR3 is TGTGCCAGCAGTTTTGGTTCTTTCGGGCTCTACGAGCAGTACTTC. This sequence encodes CASSFGSFGLYEQYF.

The V call is TRBV7-6, the J call TRBJ2-6; D is possibly TRBD1 (6 bases). Trimming removed 4 bases at V and 1 base at J, with 20 bases between. Germline V CDR1 and CDR2: SGHVS, FNYEAQ. CDR3 length equals 19 residues. CDR3 in DNA: TGTGCCAGCAGCTCGATCACGGCAGGGGTTGGATCTGGGGCCAACGTCCTGACTTTC. It codes for CASSSITAGVGSGANVLTF.